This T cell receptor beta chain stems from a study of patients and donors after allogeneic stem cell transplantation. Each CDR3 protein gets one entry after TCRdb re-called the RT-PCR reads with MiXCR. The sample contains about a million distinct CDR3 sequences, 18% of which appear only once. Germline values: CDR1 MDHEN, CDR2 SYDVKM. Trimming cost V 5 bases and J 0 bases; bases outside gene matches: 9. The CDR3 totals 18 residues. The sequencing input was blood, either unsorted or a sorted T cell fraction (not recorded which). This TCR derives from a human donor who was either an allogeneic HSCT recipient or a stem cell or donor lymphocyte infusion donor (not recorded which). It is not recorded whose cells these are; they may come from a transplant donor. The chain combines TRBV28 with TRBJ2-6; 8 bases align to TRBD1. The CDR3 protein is CASSRRDRFGSGANVLTF. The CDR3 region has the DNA TGTGCCAGCAGTCGCCGGGACAGGTTCGGCTCTGGGGCCAACGTCCTGACTTTC.